This T cell receptor (beta chain) was obtained from a study of T cell responses to AZD1222 COVID-19 vaccine. The CDR3 length is 13 residues. V was clipped by 4 bases and J by 6 bases; unmatched bases: 3. Germline V gives CDR1 SGHNT, CDR2 YYREEE (reference sequence). The protocol was immunoSEQ multiplex PCR, while the TCRdb copy is restricted to in-frame clones and leaves out a portion. The sample records 98,000 or so clones, roughly 89% being singletons. Concerning this clone itself: No antigen is known for it.

Overall study results and limits: Donors, mostly white British, included more females; clonal diversity was possibly underestimated. Spike-specific TCR depth and breadth grew after two AZD1222 doses. CD4 TCRs linked to vaccination spanned spike, dominating at 160-218 and 743-854.

The specimen was peripheral blood, collected on day 0 of MenACWY control vaccination. This receptor was obtained from an adult in good health. V and J are TRBV5-4 and TRBJ1-2, with 10 bases lining up with TRBD1. CDR3 region: CASSRGTGDGYTF. The CDR3 DNA follows: TGTGCCAGCAGCCGCGGGACAGGGGATGGCTACACCTTC.